These 2 T cell receptor beta chains came from one sample sequenced in a study of blood T cell repertoires in COVID-19 (dated by TCRdb to 2018 to 2020). Libraries were constructed by the immunoSEQ multiplex PCR assay. Drawn from immuneACCESS, this table holds only the in-frame rearrangements with V and J called that TCRdb kept. Clones are partly lost; checked studies trace under half to an unresolved V gene and leave the rest unexplained. The sample contains fewer than 350,000 clones, roughly 87% of them found a single time. Of the sample, roughly 9.9% is held by the ten largest clones. Sample: peripheral blood. These receptors were taken from a man aged 30 to 45 with COVID-19, enrolled during active disease.

V gene TRBV30 combines with J gene TRBJ1-4, with 7 bases that match TRBD1. The CDR3 length is 12 residues. CDR1 and CDR2 (germline): GTSNPN, SVGIG (reference sequence). J gave up 8 bases and V 6 bases, and 6 bases lay outside the gene matches. CDR3 sequence reads: CACDREREKLFF. Here the CDR3 DNA reads TGTGCCTGCGACAGGGAAAGAGAAAAACTGTTTTTT.

This chain connects TRBV6-6 to TRBJ1-6; D gene ambiguous. V shed 4 bases and J shed 8 bases, with 15 bases lying between them. This CDR3 comprises 15 residues. Per germline, CDR1 MNHNY and CDR2 SVGAGI (reference sequence). CDR3 protein: CASSSPGGLDSPLHF. The CDR3, as DNA: TGTGCCAGCAGTTCCCCGGGAGGTCTTGATTCACCCCTCCACTTT.